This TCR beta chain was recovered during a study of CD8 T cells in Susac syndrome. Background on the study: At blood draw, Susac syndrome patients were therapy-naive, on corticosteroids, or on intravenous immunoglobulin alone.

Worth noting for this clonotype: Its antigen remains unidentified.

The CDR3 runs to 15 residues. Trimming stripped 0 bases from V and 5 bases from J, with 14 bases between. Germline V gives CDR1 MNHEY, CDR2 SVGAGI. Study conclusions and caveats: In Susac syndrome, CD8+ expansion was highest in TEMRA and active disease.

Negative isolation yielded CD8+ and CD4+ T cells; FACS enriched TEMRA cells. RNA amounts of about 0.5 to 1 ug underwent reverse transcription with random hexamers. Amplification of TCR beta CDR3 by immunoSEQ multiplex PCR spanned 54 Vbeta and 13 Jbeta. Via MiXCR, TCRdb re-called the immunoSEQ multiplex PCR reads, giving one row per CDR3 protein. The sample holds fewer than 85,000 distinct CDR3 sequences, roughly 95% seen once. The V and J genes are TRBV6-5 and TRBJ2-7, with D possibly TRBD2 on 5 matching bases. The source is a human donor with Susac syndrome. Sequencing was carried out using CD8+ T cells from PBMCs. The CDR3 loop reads CASSYSRVDGNEQYF. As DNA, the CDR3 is TGTGCCAGCAGTTACTCTAGGGTAGACGGGAACGAGCAGTACTTC.